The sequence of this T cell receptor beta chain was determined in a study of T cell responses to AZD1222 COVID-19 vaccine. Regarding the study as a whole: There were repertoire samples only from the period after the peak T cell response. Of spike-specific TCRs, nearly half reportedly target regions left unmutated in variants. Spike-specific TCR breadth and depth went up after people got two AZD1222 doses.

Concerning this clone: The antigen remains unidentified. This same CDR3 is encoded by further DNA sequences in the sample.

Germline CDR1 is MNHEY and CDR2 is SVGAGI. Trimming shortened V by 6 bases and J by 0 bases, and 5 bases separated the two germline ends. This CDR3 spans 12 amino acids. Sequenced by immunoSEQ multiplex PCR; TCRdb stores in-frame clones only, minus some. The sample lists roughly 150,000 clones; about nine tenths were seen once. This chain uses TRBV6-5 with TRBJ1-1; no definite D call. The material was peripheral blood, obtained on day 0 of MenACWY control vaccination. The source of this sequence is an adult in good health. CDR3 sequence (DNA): TGTGCCAGCAGGCAGATGAACACTGAAGCTTTCTTT. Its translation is CASRQMNTEAFF.